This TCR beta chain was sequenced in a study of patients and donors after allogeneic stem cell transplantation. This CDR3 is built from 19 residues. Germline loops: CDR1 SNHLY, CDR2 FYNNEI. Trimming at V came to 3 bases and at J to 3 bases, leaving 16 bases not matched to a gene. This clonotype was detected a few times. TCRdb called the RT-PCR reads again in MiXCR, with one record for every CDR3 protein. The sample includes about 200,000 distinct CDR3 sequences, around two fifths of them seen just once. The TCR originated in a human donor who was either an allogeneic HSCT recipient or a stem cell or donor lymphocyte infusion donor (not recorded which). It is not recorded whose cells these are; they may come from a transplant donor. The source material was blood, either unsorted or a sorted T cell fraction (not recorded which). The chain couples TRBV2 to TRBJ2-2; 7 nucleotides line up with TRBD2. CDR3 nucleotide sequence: TGTGCCAGCAGTGATAATTATAGGCGGGCTAGCGGTCACACCGGGGAGCTGTTTTTT. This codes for CASSDNYRRASGHTGELFF.